This T cell receptor (beta chain) was recorded in a study of blood T cell repertoires in COVID-19. Study details: Acute and convalescent COVID-19 specimens originated in the United States, Italy and Spain. Nucleic acid was either cDNA or gDNA, and it came from T cells, B-cell-depleted T cells, or PBMCs.

The germline V gene encodes CDR1 MDHEN and CDR2 SYDVKM. J was trimmed by 6 bases and V by 3 bases; bases with no gene match: 9. CDR3 length: 16 residues. In the authors' workflow: Quantification of nucleated cells was approximated via reference gene primer amplification. The repertoire was sequenced with immunoSEQ multiplex PCR; TCRdb's copy has only in-frame clones and lacks some. That table supplies the V and J calls and clone size; D and trimming were determined from the DNA. The data show some 190,000 clones, about 85% seen once. This TCR came from a man younger than 40 with acute or convalescent COVID-19. The J gene is TRBJ1-5, the V gene TRBV28; 9 bases are a match to TRBD1. Sequencing was done on a sample of peripheral blood. The DNA of the CDR3 is TGTGCCAGCAGTTTCGCGGGACAGGGTTATCTTCAGCCCCAGCATTTT. Translated: CASSFAGQGYLQPQHF.